The 28 T cell receptor beta chains given below trace back to one sample, sequenced in a study of blood T cell repertoires in COVID-19. Sequencing used immunoSEQ multiplex PCR; TCRdb keeps in-frame clones, though not all of them. The table lists about 330,000 clones, 92% of them singletons. Sequencing was performed on PBMCs or T cells enriched from blood (not recorded which). These TCRs come from a woman in her twenties or thirties who had recovered from COVID-19.

The rearrangement links TRBV6-5 to TRBJ1-4; D is unresolved. Trimming took off 5 bases at V and 5 bases at J, with 9 bases between the two ends. Germline V gives CDR1 MNHEY, CDR2 SVGAGI. The CDR3 consists of 13 residues. The CDR3 region is CASSLLENEKLFF. For the CDR3, the DNA is TGTGCCAGCAGTCTACTGGAGAATGAAAAACTGTTTTTT.

V is TRBV11-3 and J is TRBJ2-7, with TRBD1 matching 8 bases. V lost 4 bases, J lost 4 bases, and 9 bases stayed unmatched. The germline gives CDR1 SGHNT, CDR2 YENEEA. The CDR3 is 15 amino acids. The CDR3 DNA reads as TGTGCCAGCAGCTCCCCCCAGGGGACAGGTTACGAGCAGTACTTC. Translated, it gives CASSSPQGTGYEQYF.

The chain combines TRBV9 with TRBJ1-1; possibly TRBD1 for D (6 bases). The CDR3 covers 15 residues. Per germline, CDR1 SGDLS and CDR2 YYNGEE. Trimming shortened V by 4 bases and J by 1 base, and 14 bases separated the two germline ends. The CDR3 is CASSPWTDPNTEAFF. For the CDR3, the DNA is TGTGCCAGCAGCCCATGGACAGATCCGAACACTGAAGCTTTCTTT.

The rearrangement links TRBV5-1 to TRBJ2-5; TRBD2 agrees at 16 bases. Germline lookup yields CDR1 SGHRS and CDR2 YFSETQ. The junction had 3 bases not matched to a gene; V was cut back by 4 bases and J by 3 bases. This CDR3 has 16 amino acids. The CDR3 DNA reads as TGCGCCAGCAGCCCGGGGACTAGCGGGGGGGAAGAGACCCAGTACTTC. Amino acids: CASSPGTSGGEETQYF.

This chain's CDR3 is CVSGGRALDEQFF. The CDR3 DNA follows: TGTGTCAGTGGCGGGAGGGCCTTGGATGAGCAGTTCTTC. The V gene is TRBV28, the J gene TRBJ2-1; 9 nucleotides agree with TRBD2. Germline-derived CDR1 and CDR2 are MDHEN and SYDVKM. The CDR3 is 13 residues long. Drawing the rest from reference TRBV28 and TRBJ2-1, the complete variable domain is DVKVTQSSRYLVKRTGEKVFLECVQDMDHENMFWYRQDPGLGLRLIYFSYDVKMKEKGDIPEGYSVSREKKERFSLILESASTNQTSMYLCVSGGRALDEQFFGPGTRLTVL.

On this clone: An end of the junction does not agree with germline; a read error may underlie this. V usage is TRBV6-5 and J usage is TRBJ2-7, with D hard to call. The CDR3 consists of 13 residues. Germline V gene data show CDR1 as MNHEY and CDR2 as SVGAGI. CDR3 sequence reads: CASSDSSTYEQYF. The CDR3 DNA reads TGTGCCAGCAGTGACTCATCTACCTACGAGCAGTACTTC.

The chain employs TRBV29-1 and TRBJ2-1; 8 bases are shared with TRBD2. The germline gives CDR1 SQVTM, CDR2 ANQGSEA. The CDR3 totals 13 residues. V was pared by 7 bases and J by 6 bases, with 8 bases of the junction left unmatched. This chain's CDR3 is CSAPRGGINEQFF. The CDR3 DNA sequence: TGCAGCGCCCCTCGGGGGGGTATCAATGAGCAGTTCTTC.

The gene calls are TRBV28 and TRBJ1-3, with TRBD1 matching 7 bases. The CDR3 consists of 16 residues. Germline CDR1 is MDHEN and CDR2 is SYDVKM. Unmatched junction bases numbered 8, after V lost 2 bases and J lost 4 bases. CDR3 sequence reads: CASSLPSTGFGNTIYF. The CDR3 DNA is TGTGCCAGCAGTTTACCTTCGACAGGGTTCGGAAACACCATATATTTT.

This chain joins TRBV7-2 and TRBJ2-1, with 10 bases fitting TRBD2. The germline V gene encodes CDR1 SGHTA and CDR2 FQGNSA. This CDR3 has 14 amino acids. DNA for the CDR3: TGTGCTATAAGCTCCGGACTAGCGGTCAATGAGCAGTTCTTC. It is translated as CAISSGLAVNEQFF.

The rearrangement joins TRBV7-2 to TRBJ2-7; 7 nucleotides line up with TRBD2. The V gene end was trimmed by 0 bases and the J gene end by 6 bases; junction bases not matched to a gene: 5. The CDR3 has 14 residues. Germline CDR1 and CDR2: SGHTA and FQGNSA. The CDR3, as DNA: TGTGCCAGCAGCTTAGCGGGAGGGCCAATCGAGCAGTACTTC. Protein product: CASSLAGGPIEQYF.

Only one count was recorded for this clone. V and J are TRBV7-3 and TRBJ1-1; D is uncertain. The V end was cut by 6 bases, the J end by 3 bases, with 11 bases between. The CDR3 is made up of 13 amino acids. CDR1 is SGHTA, CDR2 FQGTGA, per germline. Here the CDR3 reads CASSRQQDTEAFF. CDR3 bases: TGTGCCAGCAGTCGTCAGCAGGACACTGAAGCTTTCTTT.

The chain employs TRBV27 and TRBJ1-5, with 7 bases lining up with TRBD1. V lost 5 bases and J lost 1; bases outside the gene matches: 5. The CDR3 has 15 amino acids. Germline V gene sequence: CDR1 MNHEY, CDR2 SMNVEV (reference sequence). The CDR3 bases are TGTGCCAGCAGTGGAGGGACAGCCAGCAATCAGCCCCAGCATTTT. Residues: CASSGGTASNQPQHF.

The V gene is TRBV7-9, the J gene TRBJ2-3; D may be TRBD2 (6 bases). Germline V gives CDR1 SEHNR, CDR2 FQNEAQ (reference sequence). This CDR3 region has 17 residues. V shed 2 bases and J shed 0 bases, with 15 bases lying between them. In nucleotides, the CDR3 is TGTGCCAGCAGCTTAAGATCACTAGCTGCTAGCACAGATACGCAGTATTTT. It encodes CASSLRSLAASTDTQYF.

V is TRBV28 and J is TRBJ2-1; D call uncertain. Trimming stripped 5 bases from V and 5 bases from J, with 10 bases between. The germline gives CDR1 MDHEN, CDR2 SYDVKM. The CDR3 is 13 amino acids. The CDR3 reads CASSQPSHNEQFF. In DNA form, the CDR3 reads TGTGCCAGCAGTCAACCCAGTCACAATGAGCAGTTCTTC.

This clone occurred a few times. J is TRBJ1-6 and V is TRBV30; the D is unclear. The CDR3 has 12 residues. Germline lookup yields CDR1 GTSNPN and CDR2 SVGIG (reference sequence). The V end was cut by 8 bases, the J end by 7 bases, with 12 bases between. The CDR3 DNA reads TGTGCCGGAAGACGGGAAAATTCACCCCTCCACTTT. This sequence encodes CAGRRENSPLHF.

The CDR3 here is CASSQEMGGAWGYTF. The DNA for the CDR3 is TGCGCCAGCAGCCAAGAGATGGGGGGGGCGTGGGGCTACACCTTC. The chain employs TRBV4-3 and TRBJ1-2, with a weak D call TRBD1 (6 bases). The CDR3 runs to 15 residues. In germline, CDR1 is LGHNA, CDR2 YSLEER. V was cut by 0 bases and J by 8 bases, with 16 bases left in between.

The chain recombines TRBV28 with TRBJ1-6; D is ambiguous. The CDR3 runs to 15 residues. V lost 5 bases and J lost 6, with 14 bases in between. Per the germline V gene, CDR1 is MDHEN and CDR2 is SYDVKM. In DNA form, the CDR3 reads TGTGCCAGCAGTCGGATCCGACTCGTTAATTCACCCCTCCACTTT. Translated, it gives CASSRIRLVNSPLHF.

This clone was picked up one time. This chain uses TRBV7-8 with TRBJ2-5, with 7 bases fitting TRBD1. J gave up 3 bases and V 2 bases, and 3 bases lay outside the gene matches. The germline V gene encodes CDR1 SGHVS and CDR2 FQNEAQ. The length of the CDR3 is 14 residues. The DNA for the CDR3 is TGTGCCAGCAGCTTAATCGGGACAGAAGAGACCCAGTACTTC. It codes for CASSLIGTEETQYF.

The chain uses TRBV18 and TRBJ1-2; D is unresolved. Germline lookup yields CDR1 KGHSH and CDR2 LQKENI. The CDR3 spans 14 residues. V lost 6 bases and J 3 bases, leaving 14 bases between the germline ends. CDR3 amino acids: CASSYSLGDYGYTF. CDR3 nucleotides: TGTGCCAGCTCCTATTCACTCGGAGACTATGGCTACACCTTC. Based on the CDR3 plus reference TRBV18 and TRBJ1-2, the full variable domain is NAGVMQNPRHLVRRRGQEARLRCSPMKGHSHVYWYRQLPEEGLKFMVYLQKENIIDESGMPKERFSAEFPKEGPSILRIQQVVRGDSAAYFCASSYSLGDYGYTFGSGTRLTVV.

This clone has only one observation. CDR3 protein: CASSLTRARTGLMKGNTIYF. In nucleotides, the CDR3 is TGTGCCAGCTCCCTCACACGCGCCCGGACAGGGCTTATGAAGGGAAACACCATATATTTT. V is TRBV18 and J is TRBJ1-3; 8 bases are a match to TRBD1. After removal of 6 bases from V and 4 bases from J, the junction contained 23 bases not matched to a gene. The CDR3 covers 20 residues. Per the germline V gene, CDR1 is KGHSH and CDR2 is LQKENI.

The chain recombines TRBV3-1 (or the pseudogene TRBV3-2) with TRBJ2-2; the D is unclear. CDR3 length: 15 amino acids. CDR1 LGHDT and CDR2 YNNKEL come from the germline V gene (reference sequence). With 2 bases removed from V and 1 base from J, the gap between germline ends came to 8 bases. The CDR3, as DNA: TGTGCCAGCAGCCAACCTGTATTGAACACCGGGGAGCTGTTTTTT. This translates into CASSQPVLNTGELFF.

The chain employs TRBV6-5 and TRBJ1-3, with D uncertain. Trimming removed 6 bases from V and 0 bases from J, with 9 bases in between. Per germline, CDR1 MNHEY and CDR2 SVGAGI. The CDR3 is 14 amino acids. The CDR3 loop is CASRVRYSGNTIYF. CDR3 nucleotide sequence: TGTGCCAGCAGGGTGCGGTACTCTGGAAACACCATATATTTT.

The chain has TRBV30 and TRBJ2-4; 13 bases agree with TRBD2. Unmatched junction bases numbered 2, after V lost 4 bases and J lost 5 bases. Germline V gene data show CDR1 as GTSNPN and CDR2 as SVGIG (reference sequence). The CDR3 extends over 14 amino acids. The CDR3 nucleotides read TGTGCCTGGACAGGGACTAGCGGGGAAAACATTCAGTACTTC. Its protein product is CAWTGTSGENIQYF.

CDR3 amino acids: CASSEPGTGFYEQYF. The CDR3 nucleotides are TGTGCCAGCAGTGAACCCGGGACAGGATTCTACGAGCAGTACTTC. The chain carries TRBV25-1 and TRBJ2-7, with 8 nucleotides matching TRBD1. CDR3 length: 15 amino acids. Germline V gene data show CDR1 as MGHDK and CDR2 as SYGVNS. V lost 2 bases, J lost 3 bases, and 6 bases stayed unmatched.

The V call is TRBV18, the J call TRBJ1-4, with D possibly being TRBD1 (5 bases). Germline V gives CDR1 KGHSH, CDR2 LQKENI. The CDR3 has 12 amino acids. V lost 6 bases and J 10 bases, leaving 12 bases between the germline ends. The CDR3 coding sequence is TGTGCCAGCTCCCTAGCGGGGGGAAAACTGTTTTTT. Translated: CASSLAGGKLFF.

This chain uses TRBV2 with TRBJ2-1, with TRBD2 matching 9 bases. V lost 4 bases, J lost 7 bases, and 14 bases stayed unmatched. This CDR3 spans 17 amino acids. Germline assignment: CDR1 SNHLY and CDR2 FYNNEI. CDR3 sequence: CASSAPGAGGLGNEQFF. As DNA, the CDR3 is TGTGCCAGCAGTGCCCCGGGCGCGGGAGGGTTGGGGAATGAGCAGTTCTTC.

J is TRBJ1-2 and V is TRBV27, with a tentative D call TRBD1 (5 bases). Germline loops: CDR1 MNHEY, CDR2 SMNVEV (reference sequence). The CDR3 runs to 14 residues. Between the trimmed V and J ends, which lost 2 bases and 2 bases, there was a span of 9 bases. The CDR3 coding sequence is TGTGCCAGCAGTTTACAGGGTGGGAACTATGGCTACACCTTC. Encoded protein: CASSLQGGNYGYTF.

V is TRBV7-2 and J is TRBJ2-7, with D possibly TRBD2 on 6 matching bases. With 6 bases removed from V and 0 bases from J, the gap between germline ends came to 12 bases. Per the germline V gene, CDR1 is SGHTA and CDR2 is FQGNSA. The CDR3 has 14 amino acids. The CDR3 coding sequence is TGTGCCAGCAGGCGGGGAGCTAGCTCCTACGAGCAGTACTTC. Its protein is CASRRGASSYEQYF.